The text below deals with one T cell receptor beta chain. The antigen is not known. Germline is not matched at one junction end, which may reflect a read error. Germline V gene data show CDR1 as SNHLY and CDR2 as FYNNEI. The CDR3 has 15 residues. These data come from a study of Graves' ophthalmopathy and Graves' hyperthyroidism. Broader study findings: The study's model predicted ophthalmopathy progression at about 64% sensitivity and 72% to 85% specificity.

Among the exclusions were patients with other autoimmune diseases, uncontrolled infections, pregnancy or lactation. Symptoms, serum thyroxine and TRAb, thyroid ultrasound, and orbital computed tomography formed the diagnostic basis. Amplification from RNA transcripts yielded the TCR beta CDR3 regions. HTBI primers primed a first-round RT-PCR, and a second-round multiplex PCR followed. A single record per CDR3 protein comes from TCRdb applying MiXCR to the multiplex PCR reads. The sample has hundreds of thousands of distinct CDR3 sequences; over 40% are singletons. The chain has TRBV2 and TRBJ2-7, with 9 bases that match TRBD1. The TCR sequence derives from an adult man with Graves' ophthalmopathy. Sequenced: peripheral blood. The CDR3 DNA follows: TGTGCCACCAGTCGCTCCGGGACAGGGCACTACGAGCAGTACTTC. Translating it yields CATSRSGTGHYEQYF.